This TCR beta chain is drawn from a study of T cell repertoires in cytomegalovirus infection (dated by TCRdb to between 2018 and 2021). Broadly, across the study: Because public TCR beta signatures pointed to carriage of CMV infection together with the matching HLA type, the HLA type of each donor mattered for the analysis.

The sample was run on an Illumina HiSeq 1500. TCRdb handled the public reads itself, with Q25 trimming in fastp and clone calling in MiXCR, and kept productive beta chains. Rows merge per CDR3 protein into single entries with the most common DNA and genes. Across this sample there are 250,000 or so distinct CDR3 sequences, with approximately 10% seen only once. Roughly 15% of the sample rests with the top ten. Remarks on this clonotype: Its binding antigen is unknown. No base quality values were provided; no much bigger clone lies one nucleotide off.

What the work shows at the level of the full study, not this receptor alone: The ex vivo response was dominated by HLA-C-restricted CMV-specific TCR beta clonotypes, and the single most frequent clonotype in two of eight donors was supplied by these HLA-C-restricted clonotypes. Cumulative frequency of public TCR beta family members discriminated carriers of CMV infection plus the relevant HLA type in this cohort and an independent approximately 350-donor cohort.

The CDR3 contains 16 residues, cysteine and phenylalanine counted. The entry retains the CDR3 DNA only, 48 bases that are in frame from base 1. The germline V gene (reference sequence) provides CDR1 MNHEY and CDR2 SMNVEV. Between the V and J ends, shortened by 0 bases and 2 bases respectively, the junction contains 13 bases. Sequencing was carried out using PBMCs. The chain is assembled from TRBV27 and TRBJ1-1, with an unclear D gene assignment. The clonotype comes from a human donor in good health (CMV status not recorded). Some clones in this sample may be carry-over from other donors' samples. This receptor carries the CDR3 CASSLSRWGYNTEAFF. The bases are TGTGCCAGCAGTTTATCGAGGTGGGGATATAACACTGAAGCTTTCTTT.